This record concerns one TCR beta chain sequence. This clone was detected only a few times. The target of this receptor is not known. The sample holds no much larger clone one base away, and base qualities are not on file. Library generation was performed with the immunoSEQ multiplex PCR assay. The source study handled its data this way. During preprocessing, nonproductive sequences were removed, as were CDR3s that did not start with C, did not end with F or W, or were shorter than 7 amino acids. Antigen-specific clonotypes were called with the MANAFEST web app, based on expansion relative to reference and other culture wells. To be counted as positive, a clone had to show significant expansion compared with the reference culture, at an FDR below 0.05, in 2 of 3 replicate wells. Positive clones also required significant expansion versus all other tandem wells and an odds ratio above 5. Pairwise Levenshtein distance, computed with the stringdist R package after three terminal residues were trimmed from each end, was used as the measure of CDR3 homology. This is the immuneACCESS table as TCRdb keeps it, with only in-frame sequences that have V and J called. A part of the clones is gone; compared with another copy, unresolved V genes explain less than half, and the rest is unexplained. The V and J calls and the clone size are those of that table, but D and trimming were determined from the DNA. In this sample the table shows over 15,000 clones, around 77% of which occur a single time. The ten largest clones represent about 9.7% of the sample.

CD4+ T cells from unexposed donors were collected before the COVID-19 pandemic (2011-2018). After around ten days of culture, CD4+ T cells were isolated with the EasySep CD4+ T cell isolation kit. As far as cell numbers permitted, CD4+ T cells from unexposed donors were tested for reactivity against SARS-CoV-2 S and N as well as four spike pools from common cold coronaviruses. PBMCs were cultured at a few million per well in IMDM supplemented with 5% human AB serum and 9 to 10 IU/ml IL-2. Half of the culture medium was replaced with fresh IL-2-containing medium on days 3 and 7. Each peptide culture condition was generally run in triplicate replicate wells. Leukapheresis product for the unexposed donors was purchased commercially. PBMCs were isolated from leukapheresis product or whole blood by Ficoll-Paque PLUS gradient centrifugation. PBMCs were either cryopreserved at -140 degrees C or used fresh in the expansion assay. The QIAamp Micro DNA Kit was used to extract genomic DNA from the CD4+ T cells.

From its cysteine to its phenylalanine, the CDR3 spans 14 amino acids. The retained sequence is limited to the CDR3, 42 bases, with the frame set at the first base. From the germline V gene (reference sequence), CDR1 is MNHEY and CDR2 is SMNVEV. Germline trimming: 5 bases from V, 2 bases from J; junction bases outside gene matches: 1. This specimen comes from a study of CD4 T cells in relation to SARS-CoV-2 and coronaviruses (dated by TCRdb to the early 2020s). Turning to the overall study: In the ViraFEST assay, PBMCs were cultured with antigen for 9 to 11 days, after which TCR beta CDR3s were sequenced to identify antigen-specific clonal expansions. The negative reference condition was either a culture with an HIV-1 Nef peptide pool or a culture with no peptide. Using patient-derived lymphoblastoid cell lines, the shared crossreactive spike epitopes were mapped to their HLA restriction. Memory CD4+ T cell crossreactivity between SARS-CoV-2 and common cold coronavirus spike proteins was assessed at the TCR clonotype level in the study. The Adaptive Biotechnologies TCR-sequencing kit was used to sequence samples from a few pre-COVID donors and the naive versus memory experiments, whereas other data were Illumina-based. A different TCR-beta assay, based on Illumina, was used to sequence expansion assays from other donors in the study. Points the paper makes about the study in general: Small numbers of patients and of tested TCRs were a limitation of the study. Roughly 64% of donors had memory CD4+ clonotypes that crossrecognized SARS-CoV-2 and at least one common cold coronavirus spike. Since the crossreactivity analysis centred on spike protein, crossreactivity against other viral proteins was not assessed. Pre-pandemic and post-infection samples were not both contributed by any donor, so tracing of the source of pre-existing responses was limited. Significantly weaker SARS-CoV-2-driven expansion was shown by crossreactive clones than by monoreactive clones, consistent with antigenic imprinting.

The sequence links TRBV27 to TRBJ1-5; 9 junctional bases match TRBD1. This TCR derives from a human donor in good health. Sequencing input: CD4+ T cells from PBMCs, cultured in vitro. The sequenced DNA is TGTGCCAGCAGTCGGACAGGGGGCAATCAGCCCCAGCATTTT. It specifies CASSRTGGNQPQHF.